The subject of this entry is one T cell receptor (beta chain). Its antigen is unidentified. V lost 3 bases, J lost 6 bases, and 14 bases lay in between. CDR3 size: 14 residues. Germline CDR1 SGHRS, CDR2 YFSETQ. TCRdb keeps only in-frame clones here, not all; method: immunoSEQ multiplex PCR. The data hold fewer than 120,000 clones, with just over 90% observed a single time. This sample is part of a study of graft-versus-host responses after intestinal transplantation. In the study overall: The whole recipient group had anti-thymocyte globulin induction followed by tacrolimus and steroids for roughly three years.

This material consisted of unstimulated CD8+ T cells sorted from spleen or lymph node cells, taken before intestinal transplant. The sequence derives from a human donor who received an intestinal transplant. The rearrangement links TRBV5-1 to TRBJ2-3; D may be TRBD2 (6 bases). CDR3 bases: TGCGCCAGCAGCTGGGACTCCCTCTGGGATACGCAGTATTTT. Its protein product is CASSWDSLWDTQYF.